The next 17 T cell receptor beta chains were all read from a single sample in a study of cytomegalovirus exposure and HLA in healthy donors. Researchers ran the PCR with 60 Vbeta and 13 Jbeta primers. Assay used: immunoSEQ multiplex PCR; TCRdb lists only in-frame clones, some missing. The top ten hold roughly 5% of the sample, which has around 130,000 clones, just under 80% seen once. Sequenced input: PBMCs. These receptor sequences come from a man under 40 in good health and CMV-seronegative.

The chain joins TRBV5-1 to TRBJ2-1, with TRBD2 matching over 12 bases. Trimming cost V 4 bases and J 6 bases; bases outside gene matches: 14. The CDR3 covers 18 residues. From germline, CDR1 is SGHRS and CDR2 YFSETQ. In nucleotides, the CDR3 is TGCGCCAGCAGCCCTAAACTAGCGGGGGGCAGGGTCGGCAATGAGCAGTTCTTC. It specifies CASSPKLAGGRVGNEQFF. Supplemented by reference TRBV5-1 and TRBJ2-1, the full variable domain reads KAGVTQTPRYLIKTRGQQVTLSCSPISGHRSVSWYQQTPGQGLQFLFEYFSETQRNKGNFPGRFSGRQFSNSRSEMNVSTLELGDSALYLCASSPKLAGGRVGNEQFFGPGTRLTVL.

This clone has a single count. CDR3 DNA: TGTGCCACCAGCGGGGGGGACCTCAGGGGTCGGACCCAGCATTTT. This codes for CATSGGDLRGRTQHF. The chain employs TRBV15 and TRBJ1-5, with D perhaps TRBD1 (6 bases). Germline-derived CDR1 and CDR2 are LNHNV and YYDKDF (reference sequence). With 5 bases removed from V and 11 bases from J, the gap between germline ends came to 22 bases. This CDR3 region has 15 residues.

This sequence joins TRBV4-3 and TRBJ2-5; possible D gene TRBD2, 6 bases. The CDR3 extends over 15 amino acids. V was clipped by 0 bases and J by 5 bases, with 13 bases between them. Germline-derived CDR1 and CDR2 are LGHNA and YSLEER. CDR3 bases: TGCGCCAGCAGCCAAGATCTAGGTCGGGGGGAGACCCAGTACTTC. It yields the protein CASSQDLGRGETQYF.

The chain recombines TRBV25-1 with TRBJ2-6; no reliable D call. This CDR3 contains 16 residues. Germline V lookup: CDR1 MGHDK, CDR2 SYGVNS. Trimming shortened V by 1 base and J by 0 bases, and 7 bases separated the two germline ends. The CDR3 nucleotides are TGTGCCAGCAGTGAATCGAGGTCCTCTGGGGCCAACGTCCTGACTTTC. This gives the protein CASSESRSSGANVLTF.

This chain joins TRBV2 and TRBJ2-5; a possible D gene is TRBD2 (5 bases). CDR1 SNHLY and CDR2 FYNNEI come from the germline V gene. The V and J ends lost 3 bases and 5 bases respectively, with 10 bases between them. CDR3 length equals 13 residues. The CDR3 protein is CASSDRGLETQYF. In DNA form, the CDR3 reads TGTGCCAGCAGTGATAGAGGGTTGGAGACCCAGTACTTC.

The rearrangement joins TRBV7-2 to TRBJ2-3, with 10 bases fitting TRBD2. The CDR3 sequence is 14 residues long. V shed 4 bases and J 5 bases; nucleotides not matched to a gene: 3. Per germline, CDR1 SGHTA and CDR2 FQGNSA. CDR3 region: CASSSSGGGDTQYF. The CDR3 DNA reads as TGTGCCAGCAGCTCTAGCGGGGGAGGAGATACGCAGTATTTT.

The rearrangement uses TRBV7-2 and TRBJ2-7; TRBD2 agrees at 10 bases. Germline CDR1 is SGHTA and CDR2 is FQGNSA. CDR3 size: 14 residues. V lost 4 bases to trimming and J lost 3 bases; unmatched junction nucleotides: 3. The CDR3 nucleotides are TGTGCCAGCAGCTGGACTAGCGGAAACTACGAGCAGTACTTC. Its translation: CASSWTSGNYEQYF.

The genes are TRBV9 and TRBJ1-5; the match to TRBD1 covers 10 bases. The germline CDR1 and CDR2 sequences are SGDLS and YYNGEE. The CDR3 totals 16 residues. V was clipped by 4 bases and J by 1 base; unmatched bases: 5. For the CDR3, the DNA is TGTGCCAGCAGCTCAGGACAGGGGGAAAGCAATCAGCCCCAGCATTTT. The encoded protein is CASSSGQGESNQPQHF.

The chain recombines TRBV5-4 with TRBJ2-7; weak D call: TRBD2 (5 bases). The germline gives CDR1 SGHNT, CDR2 YYREEE (reference sequence). This CDR3 has 11 residues. V dropped 4 bases and J dropped 7 bases, with 9 bases sitting between them. CDR3 bases: TGTGCCAGCAGCCGTGAGGGTGAGCAGTACTTC. Translating it yields CASSREGEQYF.

This clone was detected only once. The chain recombines TRBV7-9 with TRBJ2-1; no reliable D call. The CDR3 loop spans 13 amino acids. The V gene's germline CDR1 is SEHNR and CDR2 FQNEAQ (reference sequence). Trimming pared 1 base from V and 3 bases from J, leaving 4 bases between. The CDR3 nucleotides are TGTGCCAGCAGCTTAGACTACTACAATGAGCAGTTCTTC. Translating gives CASSLDYYNEQFF.

This rearrangement joins TRBV9 to TRBJ2-3; the match to TRBD2 covers 9 bases. Germline-derived CDR1 and CDR2 are SGDLS and YYNGEE. Unmatched junction bases numbered 14, after V lost 4 bases and J lost 2 bases. The length of the CDR3 is 18 residues. DNA of the CDR3: TGTGCCAGCAGCAGCCGAGGGGGGCTAGCGGGGTTCACAGATACGCAGTATTTT. Amino acid sequence: CASSSRGGLAGFTDTQYF.

The rearrangement joins TRBV5-5 to TRBJ2-7; the D is unclear. Trimming removed 5 bases from V and 10 bases from J, with 16 bases in between. Germline loops: CDR1 SGHKS, CDR2 YYEKEE (reference sequence). The length of the CDR3 is 12 residues. The CDR3 coding sequence is TGTGCCAGCAGACGTTACGGTCTGCCCCAGTACTTC. This sequence encodes CASRRYGLPQYF.

The gene calls are TRBV2 and TRBJ2-1, with TRBD2 matching over 13 bases. The CDR3 totals 15 residues. In germline, CDR1 is SNHLY, CDR2 FYNNEI. Trimming removed 2 bases from V and 8 bases from J; junction bases left unmatched: 3. In DNA, the CDR3 is TGTGCCAGCAGTGAACGGACTAGCGGGAGCCATGAGCAGTTCTTC. Residues: CASSERTSGSHEQFF. Supplemented by reference TRBV2 and TRBJ2-1, the full variable domain reads EPEVTQTPSHQVTQMGQEVILRCVPISNHLYFYWYRQILGQKVEFLVSFYNNEISEKSEIFDDQFSVERPDGSNFTLKIRSTKLEDSAMYFCASSERTSGSHEQFFGPGTRLTVL.

The rearrangement links TRBV4-1 to TRBJ1-4; 9 nucleotides match TRBD1. Unmatched junction bases numbered 6, after V lost 3 bases and J lost 4 bases. Germline CDR1 is MGHRA and CDR2 is YSYEKL. CDR3 length equals 16 residues. Here the CDR3 DNA reads TGCGCCAGCAGCCACCCCGGACAGGGGAATAATGAAAAACTGTTTTTT. Amino acids: CASSHPGQGNNEKLFF.

V gene TRBV7-8 combines with J gene TRBJ2-7; the match to TRBD2 covers 13 bases. From germline, CDR1 is SGHVS and CDR2 FQNEAQ. This CDR3 is 16 amino acids long. With V trimmed by 0 bases and J by 3 bases, 2 bases remained unmatched. The CDR3 reads CASSLAGLAGVYEQYF. Written as DNA, the CDR3 is TGTGCCAGCAGCTTAGCAGGACTAGCGGGAGTCTACGAGCAGTACTTC.

The V gene is TRBV7-6, the J gene TRBJ2-5; 7 bases agree with TRBD2. Germline CDR1 is SGHVS and CDR2 is FNYEAQ. This CDR3 has 14 residues. Germline trimming cut 3 bases from V and 4 bases from J; bases unmatched to any gene: 5. For the CDR3, the DNA is TGTGCCAGCAGCTTGACTAGCTCCCGAGAGACCCAGTACTTC. Its translation is CASSLTSSRETQYF.

The J gene is TRBJ1-4, the V gene TRBV4-3; D possibly corresponds to TRBD1 (6 bases). V was clipped by 7 bases and J by 2 bases, with 14 bases between them. The CDR3 runs 15 residues. The germline gives CDR1 LGHNA, CDR2 YSLEER. The DNA for the CDR3 is TGCGCCAGCAACAGGGAATCAGCGACTAATGAAAAACTGTTTTTT. Its protein product is CASNRESATNEKLFF.